This TCR beta chain was retrieved from a study of blood T cell repertoires in COVID-19. Study as a whole: PBMCs, B-cell-depleted T cells, or T cells provided the cDNA or gDNA that made up the material.

The CDR3 spans 15 residues. CDR1 is KGHSH, CDR2 LQKENI, per germline. The junction had 10 bases not matched to a gene; V was cut back by 5 bases and J by 3 bases. In the authors' methods: Estimated nucleated cell counts came from reference gene primer amplification. Generated by immunoSEQ multiplex PCR, the TCRdb table keeps only in-frame clones and is missing some. The V and J calls and the clone size are those of that table, but D and trimming were determined from the DNA. The sample holds about 200,000 clones, roughly 88% seen once. J is TRBJ2-7 and V is TRBV18; TRBD2 aligns across 7 bases. Sequenced sample: peripheral blood. The receptor comes from a man in his fifties or sixties with COVID-19, enrolled during active disease. CDR3 sequence reads: CASSTGLVGGYEQYF. The CDR3 DNA reads TGTGCCAGCTCAACTGGACTAGTAGGCGGCTACGAGCAGTACTTC.